This is a list of T cell receptor beta chains from one sample in a study of cytomegalovirus exposure and HLA in healthy donors. TCRdb's copy holds only in-frame clones and misses some; the assay was immunoSEQ multiplex PCR. The sample holds tens of thousands of clones, about 77% seen once. Sequenced sample: PBMCs. Every receptor here comes from a male donor in good health and CMV-seropositive. The CDR3 runs from the conserved cysteine through the conserved F or W. A D gene is named only where the DNA matches it firmly. Size is stated for part of the rows, as once, few or many counts, or as a class when the clone is expanded.

d_call,j_call,v_call,clone_size,cdr3_aa,cdr3_nt
.,TRBJ1-2,TRBV15,.,CATSLKQGAGYTF,TGTGCCACCAGCCTCAAACAGGGAGCTGGCTACACCTTC
.,TRBJ2-7,TRBV27,.,CASGWGSYEQYF,TGTGCCAGCGGGTGGGGCTCATACGAGCAGTACTTC
TRBD2,TRBJ2-3,TRBV28,.,CASSLLLGGEQYF,TGTGCCAGCAGTTTATTACTGGGGGGGGAGCAGTATTTT
.,TRBJ2-1,TRBV13,.,CASSRTYNEQFF,TGTGCCAGCAGCCGTACCTACAATGAGCAGTTCTTC
.,TRBJ1-6,TRBV6-5,few,CASSYVFSSYNSPLHF,TGTGCCAGCAGTTACGTGTTTAGCTCCTATAATTCACCCCTCCACTTT
.,TRBJ2-7,TRBV7-9,.,CASSLRSQGSSYEQYF,TGTGCCAGCAGCTTAAGGTCCCAGGGTAGCTCCTACGAGCAGTACTTC
.,TRBJ2-6,TRBV4-2,.,CASSQDRRDTKGSGANVLTF,TGTGCCAGCAGCCAAGATAGACGGGACACTAAAGGCTCTGGGGCCAACGTCCTGACTTTC
.,TRBJ2-3,TRBV5-4,.,CASSFWPSTDTQYF,TGTGCCAGCAGCTTCTGGCCCAGCACAGATACGCAGTATTTT
.,TRBJ2-1,TRBV5-4,.,CASSFNNEQFF,TGTGCCAGCAGCTTTAACAATGAGCAGTTCTTC
.,TRBJ2-2,TRBV5-4,.,CASSSTSEWRGGELFF,TGTGCCAGCAGCTCGACGTCTGAGTGGCGAGGCGGGGAGCTGTTTTTT
TRBD2,TRBJ2-7,TRBV6-6,.,CASSGSGKLEQYF,TGTGCCAGCAGTGGTAGCGGGAAATTGGAGCAGTACTTC
TRBD2,TRBJ2-1,TRBV6-4,few,CASRSGLAGGNWDEQFF,TGTGCCAGCAGATCTGGACTAGCGGGAGGAAATTGGGATGAGCAGTTCTTC
.,TRBJ1-6,TRBV7-2,.,CASSLRYRRREDSPLHF,TGTGCCAGCAGCTTAAGGTATCGACGGAGAGAGGATTCACCCCTCCACTTT
.,TRBJ1-4,TRBV7-2,few,CASSPTPAGEKLFF,TGTGCCAGCAGCCCGACACCTGCGGGGGAAAAACTGTTTTTT
TRBD2,TRBJ2-7,TRBV19,.,CASSRNLAGVGHEQYF,TGTGCCAGTTCTAGAAACCTAGCGGGAGTAGGCCACGAGCAGTACTTC
.,TRBJ1-3,TRBV5-6,few,CASSRVDPGRTGNTIYF,TGTGCCAGCAGCCGCGTAGATCCGGGGAGGACTGGAAACACCATATATTTT
TRBD2,TRBJ2-1,TRBV7-9,.,CASSLGGTSAEQFF,TGTGCCAGCAGCTTAGGGGGGACTAGCGCTGAGCAGTTCTTC
.,TRBJ2-7,TRBV27,.,CASSWQRASYEQYF,TGTGCCAGCAGCTGGCAGCGGGCCTCCTACGAGCAGTACTTC
.,TRBJ1-1,TRBV27,.,CASRVPGVGTEAFF,TGTGCCAGCAGGGTCCCAGGGGTCGGCACTGAAGCTTTCTTT
.,TRBJ1-2,TRBV5-4,.,CASSPGGARGGYTF,TGTGCCAGCAGCCCCGGCGGGGCTCGGGGTGGCTACACCTTC
.,TRBJ1-1,TRBV15,.,CATSRREAEAFF,TGTGCCACCAGCAGACGAGAGGCTGAAGCTTTCTTT
.,TRBJ1-4,TRBV6-6,.,CASSPAVVVFNEKLFF,TGTGCCAGCAGTCCCGCCGTGGTAGTATTTAATGAAAAACTGTTTTTT
TRBD1,TRBJ2-5,TRBV4-1,.,CASSQDKRDRGRIQYF,TGCGCCAGCAGCCAAGATAAGAGAGACAGGGGCCGAATTCAGTACTTC
.,TRBJ1-4,TRBV9,.,CASSPRTASNEKLFF,TGTGCCAGCAGCCCCCGGACAGCCTCTAATGAAAAACTGTTTTTT
.,TRBJ1-3,TRBV4-1,.,CASSQVSGDLNTIYF,TGCGCCAGCAGCCAAGTGTCCGGGGATCTAAACACCATATATTTT
TRBD2,TRBJ2-7,TRBV28,.,CASSGGTSGSFAYEQYF,TGTGCCAGCAGTGGGGGGACTAGCGGGAGTTTCGCCTACGAGCAGTACTTC
TRBD1,TRBJ1-2,TRBV30,.,CAWSAGTGGGYTF,TGTGCCTGGAGTGCCGGGACAGGGGGGGGCTACACCTTC
.,TRBJ1-1,TRBV19,once,CASSTGPRGTEAFF,TGTGCCAGTAGTACCGGCCCCCGGGGAACTGAAGCTTTCTTT
.,TRBJ1-3,TRBV6-1,few,CASIRGGSGNTIYF,TGTGCCAGCATTCGAGGGGGTTCTGGAAACACCATATATTTT
.,TRBJ1-6,TRBV6-4,.,CARSRWGPGSPLHF,TGTGCCAGGAGTCGATGGGGGCCAGGATCACCCCTCCACTTT
TRBD1,TRBJ2-7,TRBV5-1,.,CASSLADRGAYEQYF,TGCGCCAGCAGCTTGGCCGACAGGGGGGCCTACGAGCAGTACTTC
TRBD1,TRBJ1-4,TRBV9,.,CASSVWTGGTGEKLFF,TGTGCCAGCAGCGTGTGGACAGGGGGTACAGGTGAAAAACTGTTTTTT
.,TRBJ1-1,TRBV27,.,CASSRPPGVNTEAFF,TGTGCCAGCAGCCGCCCTCCAGGGGTGAACACTGAAGCTTTCTTT
.,TRBJ1-1,TRBV27,.,CASSLSSWTTMNTEAFF,TGTGCCAGCAGTTTATCTTCGTGGACGACTATGAACACTGAAGCTTTCTTT
TRBD1,TRBJ1-2,TRBV28,once,CASTPSTGYGYTF,TGTGCCAGCACCCCCTCGACAGGGTACGGCTACACCTTC
.,TRBJ1-6,TRBV19,.,CASSMIGTGESPLHF,TGTGCCAGTAGTATGATTGGCACCGGGGAGTCACCCCTCCACTTT
.,TRBJ1-5,TRBV19,.,CASLITGRASNQPQHF,TGTGCCAGCCTTATAACAGGGAGGGCCAGCAATCAGCCCCAGCATTTT
.,TRBJ2-7,TRBV28,.,CATELENEQYF,TGTGCCACCGAACTAGAGAACGAGCAGTACTTC
.,TRBJ1-2,TRBV29-1,.,CSAPRGEGYGYTF,TGCAGCGCCCCGAGAGGGGAGGGCTATGGCTACACCTTC
.,TRBJ2-3,TRBV7-9,.,CASSLILDRTDTQYF,TGTGCCAGCAGCTTGATACTAGATCGCACAGATACGCAGTATTTT
.,TRBJ2-7,TRBV30,.,CAWSVEGAREQYF,TGTGCCTGGAGTGTGGAGGGGGCGAGAGAGCAGTACTTC
.,TRBJ2-5,TRBV27,.,CASSLGSGDSETQYF,TGTGCCAGCAGTTTAGGCTCAGGGGATAGCGAGACCCAGTACTTC
.,TRBJ2-3,TRBV15,.,CATSRGGGNTQYF,TGTGCCACCAGCAGAGGGGGAGGAAATACGCAGTATTTT
.,TRBJ2-7,TRBV12-1,.,CASSFSPAAACLRDRAHEQYF,TGTGCCAGCAGCTTTTCCCCAGCGGCGGCTTGTTTACGGGACAGGGCTCATGAGCAGTACTTC
.,TRBJ2-5,TRBV19,once,CASRGGAQETQYF,TGTGCCAGTAGAGGCGGGGCCCAAGAGACCCAGTACTTC
TRBD2,TRBJ2-1,TRBV28,.,CASLTSGSSYNEQFF,TGTGCCAGCTTGACTAGCGGGAGCTCCTACAATGAGCAGTTCTTC
TRBD1,TRBJ1-5,TRBV6-6,.,CATGGGYSNQPQHF,TGTGCCACCGGAGGGGGCTATAGCAATCAGCCCCAGCATTTT
.,TRBJ1-1,TRBV5-4,.,CASSFGLNTEAFF,TGTGCCAGCAGCTTTGGGCTGAACACTGAAGCTTTCTTT
.,TRBJ1-1,TRBV10-3,.,CAISDTLGAPKNTEAFF,TGTGCCATCAGCGATACCTTGGGGGCGCCAAAGAACACTGAAGCTTTCTTT
TRBD1,TRBJ1-2,TRBV11-2,.,CASSPYQGAVYGYTF,TGTGCCAGCAGCCCGTACCAGGGGGCCGTCTATGGCTACACCTTC
TRBD1,TRBJ1-5,TRBV28,.,CASSLARGQNQPQHF,TGTGCCAGCAGTTTAGCCAGGGGGCAGAATCAGCCCCAGCATTTT
.,TRBJ2-7,TRBV6-1,once,CASSGVAGTYEQYF,TGTGCCAGCAGTGGTGTTGCGGGAACCTACGAGCAGTACTTC
.,TRBJ2-3,TRBV27,.,CASSLALGTDTQYF,TGTGCCAGCAGTTTGGCCCTCGGGACAGATACGCAGTATTTT
TRBD1,TRBJ1-1,TRBV19,.,CASSQGGLDTEAFF,TGTGCCAGTAGCCAAGGGGGCCTGGACACTGAAGCTTTCTTT
.,TRBJ2-2,TRBV7-6,.,CASSSTLPVNTGELFF,TGTGCCAGCAGCTCTACGTTGCCGGTGAACACCGGGGAGCTGTTTTTT
TRBD1,TRBJ2-1,TRBV9,.,CASSAKDRGGNEQFF,TGTGCCAGCAGTGCCAAGGACAGGGGAGGGAATGAGCAGTTCTTC
.,TRBJ1-6,TRBV27,once,CASSLTTGSYNSPLHF,TGTGCCAGCAGTTTAACGACGGGGTCCTATAATTCACCCCTCCACTTT
TRBD1,TRBJ1-6,TRBV18,few,CASSPLPDRAGSPLHF,TGTGCCAGCTCACCCCTGCCGGACAGGGCAGGATCACCCCTCCACTTT
.,TRBJ1-1,TRBV18,.,CASSPGGAGTEAFF,TGTGCCAGCTCCCCGGGAGGGGCTGGCACTGAAGCTTTCTTT
.,TRBJ2-7,TRBV5-1,.,CASSLAARSNYEQYF,TGCGCCAGCAGCTTGGCCGCCAGGTCGAACTACGAGCAGTACTTC